This T cell receptor beta chain was identified in a study of cytomegalovirus exposure and HLA in healthy donors. Overall study findings and caveats: High specificity and sensitivity for cytomegalovirus status were reported for the classifier. The listing of approximately 160 TCR beta chains classed them as cytomegalovirus-associated.

TCRdb's table, derived via immunoSEQ multiplex PCR, lists solely in-frame clones and lacks some. The sample lists some 130,000 clones, around nine tenths seen once, with about 6.3% in the top ten. As for this clone: Its antigen is undetermined.

The sequenced sample was PBMCs. The receptor's source is a woman between 18 and 29 years old in good health and CMV-seropositive.

For the CDR3, the DNA is TGTGCCAGCAGCTTAGAACAGGGAGGAAACACCATATATTTT. This translates into CASSLEQGGNTIYF. The rearrangement uses TRBV7-9 and TRBJ1-3, with D tentatively TRBD1 (6 bases). Germline V gene sequence: CDR1 SEHNR, CDR2 FQNEAQ (reference sequence). This CDR3 has 14 residues. V gave up 1 base and J gave up 4 bases, with 8 bases separating them.